The T cell receptor beta chain described here comes from a study of cytomegalovirus exposure and HLA in healthy donors. 13 Jbeta primers and 60 Vbeta primers were used for the PCR. TCRdb keeps only in-frame clones here, not all; method: immunoSEQ multiplex PCR. This sample's clone table lists tens of thousands of clones. Unmatched junction bases numbered 2, after V lost 0 bases and J lost 4 bases. This CDR3 region has 15 residues. Germline CDR1 SGHRS, CDR2 YFSETQ. The TCR sequence derives from a woman aged 55-70 years in good health and CMV-seronegative. The rearrangement uses TRBV5-1 and TRBJ2-7; 12 nucleotides align to TRBD2. The material sequenced was PBMCs. DNA for the CDR3: TGCGCCAGCAGCTTGGGACTAGCGGGAGTATACGAGCAGTACTTC. Its translation is CASSLGLAGVYEQYF.